These 9 T cell receptor beta chains originate from one sample sequenced in a study of untreated major depressive disorder. Assay used: immunoSEQ multiplex PCR; TCRdb lists only in-frame clones, some missing. This table has 21,000 or so clones, about 93% appearing once. Sequenced input: CD4+ T cells from PBMCs. Every receptor here comes from a young man in good health.

This clone was detected only once. V gene TRBV5-6 combines with J gene TRBJ1-5; the D is unclear. Trimming pared 2 bases from V and 4 bases from J, leaving 4 bases between. The CDR3 spans 12 residues. Looked up from germline, CDR1 is SGHDT and CDR2 is YYEEEE. CDR3 sequence reads: CASSFSNQPQHF. In DNA, the CDR3 is TGTGCCAGCAGCTTTTCAAATCAGCCCCAGCATTTT.

This clone was recorded a few times. The chain couples TRBV6-5 to TRBJ1-4; 7 positions match TRBD1. Germline values: CDR1 MNHEY, CDR2 SVGAGI. J lost 7 bases, V lost 0 bases, and 5 bases had no gene match. This CDR3 spans 15 amino acids. Written as DNA, the CDR3 is TGTGCCAGCAGTTACTCGCCAGGGGGGCCTGAAAAACTGTTTTTT. It yields the protein CASSYSPGGPEKLFF.

V is TRBV29-1 and J is TRBJ2-3; 11 positions match TRBD1. V shed 2 bases and J 6 bases; nucleotides not matched to a gene: 7. Germline CDR1 SQVTM, CDR2 ANQGSEA. The CDR3 covers 15 residues. CDR3 nucleotide sequence: TGCAGCGTTGAACAGTGGACAGGGGGCAGGGATACGCAGTATTTT. It yields the protein CSVEQWTGGRDTQYF.

The CDR3, as DNA: TGTGCCAGCAGCTTATACAGGGGGCCTGCGAACACCGGGGAGCTGTTTTTT. Translating it yields CASSLYRGPANTGELFF. V and J are TRBV7-2 and TRBJ2-2, with 9 bases aligning to TRBD1. Germline V gene sequence: CDR1 SGHTA, CDR2 FQGNSA. V gave up 2 bases and J gave up 0 bases; unmatched junction bases: 4. The CDR3 is 17 amino acids.

V and J are TRBV30 and TRBJ2-1, with D hard to call. The CDR3 is made up of 14 amino acids. V was shortened by 4 bases and J by 7 bases, with 17 bases between the two germline ends. Germline loops: CDR1 GTSNPN, CDR2 SVGIG (reference sequence). The DNA of the CDR3 is TGTGCCTGGACGGTTGGTAGCCCCACTAATGAGCAGTTCTTC. Protein sequence: CAWTVGSPTNEQFF.

CDR3 sequence: CASSVASSTPQGTEAFF. In nucleotides, the CDR3 is TGTGCCAGCAGCGTAGCCTCGTCAACCCCCCAAGGGACTGAAGCTTTCTTT. The genes are TRBV9 and TRBJ1-1; D remains ambiguous. CDR1 is SGDLS and CDR2 is YYNGEE in the germline V gene. CDR3 length equals 17 residues. Trimming removed 0 bases from V and 5 bases from J, with 20 bases in between.

A few counts support this clone. The J gene is TRBJ2-7, the V gene TRBV7-9, with 9 bases fitting TRBD2. In germline, CDR1 is SEHNR, CDR2 FQNEAQ (reference sequence). There are 14 residues in the CDR3. Unmatched junction bases numbered 7, after V lost 5 bases and J lost 5 bases. CDR3: CASSLSSGAHEQYF. The CDR3 nucleotides read TGTGCCAGCAGCCTCTCTAGCGGGGCTCACGAGCAGTACTTC.

The chain joins TRBV7-6 to TRBJ1-2, with 7 bases lining up with TRBD1. Trimming cost V 4 bases and J 4 bases; bases outside gene matches: 6. Germline V gene data show CDR1 as SGHVS and CDR2 as FNYEAQ. The CDR3 has 14 residues. CDR3 bases: TGTGCCAGCAGCTCCGGGCAGGGGGGCTATGGCTACACCTTC. The encoded protein is CASSSGQGGYGYTF.

This clone turned up a few times. The J gene is TRBJ1-2, the V gene TRBV4-1; the match to TRBD1 covers 7 bases. The CDR3 is 16 residues long. V dropped 3 bases and J dropped 3; count of bases not matched to a gene: 10. Germline V CDR1 and CDR2: MGHRA, YSYEKL. The CDR3 bases are TGCGCCAGCAGCCATTACTTTCTTGGGACAGACTATGGCTACACCTTC. This gives the protein CASSHYFLGTDYGYTF.